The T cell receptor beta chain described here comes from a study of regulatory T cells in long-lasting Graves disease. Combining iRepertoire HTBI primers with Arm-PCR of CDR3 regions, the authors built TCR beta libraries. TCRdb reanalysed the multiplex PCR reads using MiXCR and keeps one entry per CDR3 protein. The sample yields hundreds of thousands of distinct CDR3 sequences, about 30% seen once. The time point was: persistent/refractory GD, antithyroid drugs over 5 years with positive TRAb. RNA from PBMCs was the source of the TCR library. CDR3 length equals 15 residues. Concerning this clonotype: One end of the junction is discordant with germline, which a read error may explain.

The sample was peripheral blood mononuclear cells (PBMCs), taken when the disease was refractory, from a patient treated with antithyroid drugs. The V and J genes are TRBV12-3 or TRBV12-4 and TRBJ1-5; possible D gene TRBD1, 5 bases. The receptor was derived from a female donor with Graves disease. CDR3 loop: CASGLTLGGNQPQHF. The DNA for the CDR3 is TGTGCCAGCGGTTTGACCTTGGGGGGAAATCAGCCCCAGCATTTT.